A single sample gave rise to the 23 T cell receptor beta chains below, sequenced in a study of T cells in Graves' hyperthyroidism and ophthalmopathy. TCR beta CDR3 region amplification was performed from RNA transcripts. The primer set for the first-round RT-PCR of the TCR CDR3 was HTBI. TCRdb re-derived calls from the multiplex PCR reads in MiXCR, one entry per CDR3 protein. The data show a few hundred thousand distinct CDR3 sequences, 15% to 19% seen once. Sequenced material: blood. The receptors stem from a young woman with Graves' hyperthyroidism that later progressed to Graves' ophthalmopathy.

In this sample, this clonotype turned up a few times. The chain has TRBV2 and TRBJ1-4, with D maybe TRBD1 (6 bases). Germline CDR1 is SNHLY and CDR2 is FYNNEI. Trimming cost V 11 bases and J 4 bases, with 17 bases left between them. The CDR3 runs 14 residues. The CDR3 bases are TGTGCCGGCTACCAGGGGTTAGGTAATGAAAAACTGTTTTTT. It specifies CAGYQGLGNEKLFF.

This clonotype was detected many times. V and J are TRBV10-3 and TRBJ1-2; unclear D gene. CDR3 length equals 13 residues. CDR1 and CDR2 from the germline V gene are ENHRY and SYGVKD. Trimming pared 0 bases from V and 5 bases from J, leaving 7 bases between. CDR3 protein: CAISESPLYGYTF. The CDR3 nucleotides read TGTGCCATCAGTGAGTCACCGCTTTATGGCTACACCTTC.

This clonotype was detected only a few times. The chain couples TRBV6-2 or TRBV6-3 to TRBJ2-7; D unresolved. The CDR3 is made up of 13 amino acids. Trimming left V 2 bases short and J 0 bases short, with 5 bases between. CDR1 and CDR2 (germline): MNHEY, SVGEGT. CDR3 protein: CASSYGPSYEQYF. In DNA form, the CDR3 reads TGTGCCAGCAGTTACGGCCCCTCCTACGAGCAGTACTTC.

The chain recombines TRBV5-4 with TRBJ2-1; D is possibly TRBD2 (6 bases). Trimming took 2 bases from V and 2 from J, leaving 14 bases between them. The CDR3 totals 16 residues. Germline CDR1 SGHNT, CDR2 YYREEE (reference sequence). CDR3 amino acids: CASSLEGSGPYNEQFF. DNA for the CDR3: TGTGCCAGCAGCTTAGAAGGAAGCGGGCCCTACAATGAGCAGTTCTTC.

V is TRBV18 and J is TRBJ2-3; 15 positions match TRBD2. Germline CDR1 is KGHSH and CDR2 is LQKENI. The CDR3 covers 19 residues. Trimming removed 1 base from V and 3 bases from J; junction bases left unmatched: 8. CDR3 bases: TGTGCCAGCTCACCACTACCTACCGGGACTAGCGGGAGGACAGATACGCAGTATTTT. This codes for CASSPLPTGTSGRTDTQYF. Complete variable domain (other parts from reference TRBV18 and TRBJ2-3): NAGVMQNPRHLVRRRGQEARLRCSPMKGHSHVYWYRQLPEEGLKFMVYLQKENIIDESGMPKERFSAEFPKEGPSILRIQQVVRGDSAAYFCASSPLPTGTSGRTDTQYFGPGTRLTVL.

This clonotype was observed many times. The chain joins TRBV6-1 to TRBJ2-7, with 11 bases lining up with TRBD2. Trimming removed 4 bases from V and 3 bases from J; junction bases left unmatched: 17. Germline V gene data show CDR1 as MNHNS and CDR2 as SASEGT. The CDR3 loop spans 19 amino acids. The CDR3 DNA reads TGTGCCAGCAGTGTCTCCCGGGACAGACCAACTAGCGGGAGCTACGAGCAGTACTTC. Protein product: CASSVSRDRPTSGSYEQYF.

CDR3 amino acids: CASSQGKGLVLTF. The CDR3 region has the DNA TGCGCCAGCAGCCAAGGAAAGGGTCTCGTCCTGACTTTC. The V gene is TRBV4-1, the J gene TRBJ2-6; D unclear. The ends were cut back, 1 base at V and 12 bases at J, with 10 bases in the middle. CDR3 size: 13 residues. Per germline, CDR1 MGHRA and CDR2 YSYEKL.

This clonotype was found many times. The DNA of the CDR3 is TGTGCCAGCAGTGCCGGGACAGTCTACAATGAGCAGTTCTTC. It translates to CASSAGTVYNEQFF. The chain couples TRBV27 to TRBJ2-1; 7 bases map to TRBD1. The CDR3 consists of 14 residues. The germline CDR1 and CDR2 sequences are MNHEY and SMNVEV (reference sequence). J was trimmed by 3 bases and V by 5 bases; bases with no gene match: 4.

The chain joins TRBV12-3 or TRBV12-4 to TRBJ2-3; perhaps TRBD2 as D (5 bases). This CDR3 contains 13 residues. Trimming pared 6 bases from V and 2 bases from J, leaving 9 bases between. In DNA form, the CDR3 reads TGTGCCAGCAGCCCCGGACTCACAGATACGCAGTATTTT. Protein: CASSPGLTDTQYF.

The genes are TRBV4-1 and TRBJ2-1, with 8 positions matching TRBD1. CDR1 MGHRA and CDR2 YSYEKL come from the germline V gene. The V segment lost 2 bases and the J segment 5 bases; nucleotides outside the gene matches: 2. The CDR3 extends over 14 amino acids. The CDR3 reads CASSQLTGDNEQFF. CDR3 coding DNA: TGCGCCAGCAGCCAATTGACAGGGGACAATGAGCAGTTCTTC.

V usage is TRBV25-1 and J usage is TRBJ1-1; D is ambiguous. V was pared by 1 base and J by 7 bases, with 13 bases between. Germline V gene data show CDR1 as MGHDK and CDR2 as SYGVNS. The CDR3 contains 14 residues. DNA of the CDR3: TGTGCCAGCAGTGAATCGGTGGGTCTCAGTGAAGCTTTCTTT. Translated: CASSESVGLSEAFF.

A word on this clonotype: A much more abundant neighbour one base away suggests this may be a read error. V usage is TRBV29-1 and J usage is TRBJ1-2; D unclear. Germline CDR1 is SQVTM and CDR2 is ANQGSEA. The CDR3 spans 14 residues. CDR3 sequence (DNA): TGCAGCGTTGAAGATACGGCAGATCCCTATTGCTACACCTTC. Translated, it gives CSVEDTADPYCYTF.

This clonotype was counted at least ten times. Written as DNA, the CDR3 is TGTGCCAGCAGATCTTACGACAGGAACACTGAAGCTTTCTTT. Translated: CASRSYDRNTEAFF. The J gene is TRBJ1-1, the V gene TRBV2; weak D call: TRBD1 (5 bases). The V gene lost 6 bases and the J gene lost 1 base, with 12 bases spanning the gap. Germline CDR1 SNHLY, CDR2 FYNNEI. The CDR3 covers 14 residues.

The chain uses TRBV20-1 and TRBJ1-2; 10 nucleotides agree with TRBD1. The CDR3 sequence is 16 residues long. Trimming at V came to 1 base and at J to 8 bases, leaving 13 bases not matched to a gene. Germline-derived CDR1 and CDR2 are DFQATT and SNEGSKA (reference sequence). The DNA for the CDR3 is TGCAGTGCTAGAGCCCAGATGGGGGACAGGGGTGAGGGCTACACCTTC. It codes for CSARAQMGDRGEGYTF.

The chain combines TRBV11-2 with TRBJ2-7, with D tentatively TRBD1 or TRBD2 (5 bases each). The CDR3 spans 15 residues. V lost 1 base, J lost 6 bases, and 16 bases lay in between. CDR1 is SGHAT and CDR2 is FQNNGV in the germline V gene. The CDR3 reads CASSLAGGTGGEQYF. The CDR3 bases are TGTGCCAGCAGCTTAGCGGGTGGGACCGGCGGCGAGCAGTACTTC.

In this sample, this clonotype turned up many times. V is TRBV3-1 and J is TRBJ2-5, with 7 bases aligning to TRBD1. The germline gives CDR1 LGHDT, CDR2 YNNKEL (reference sequence). Trimming cost V 0 bases and J 2 bases; bases outside gene matches: 3. This CDR3 spans 15 amino acids. The DNA for the CDR3 is TGTGCCAGCAGCCAAGAAGACAGGGTTCAAGAGACCCAGTACTTC. Residues: CASSQEDRVQETQYF.

In this sample, this clonotype turned up many times. The chain uses TRBV29-1 and TRBJ2-2; TRBD2 agrees at 10 bases. In germline, CDR1 is SQVTM, CDR2 ANQGSEA. V shed 1 base and J 1 base; nucleotides not matched to a gene: 12. This CDR3 has 19 residues. Written as DNA, the CDR3 is TGCAGCGTTGAAGTAGAACCCCAGCGGGAGGGCTGGAACACCGGGGAGCTGTTTTTT. This encodes CSVEVEPQREGWNTGELFF.

This clonotype appeared many times. V gene TRBV10-3 combines with J gene TRBJ2-3, with 8 positions matching TRBD1. This CDR3 is built from 13 residues. V was pared by 4 bases and J by 4 bases, with 1 base of the junction left unmatched. Germline V gene lookup returns CDR1 ENHRY and CDR2 SYGVKD. The CDR3 DNA reads as TGTGCCATCAGTGGGACAGGGTCAGATACGCAGTATTTT. This codes for CAISGTGSDTQYF.

The rearrangement links TRBV28 to TRBJ2-5; a possible D gene is TRBD1 (6 bases). Trimming left V 4 bases short and J 5 bases short, with 17 bases between. Germline CDR1 MDHEN, CDR2 SYDVKM. The length of the CDR3 is 15 residues. The DNA for the CDR3 is TGTGCCAGCAGTTCGGGTGGACAGCGAGGGGAGACCCAGTACTTC. This sequence encodes CASSSGGQRGETQYF.

This chain uses TRBV28 with TRBJ1-2; D possibly corresponds to TRBD1 (5 bases). CDR1 and CDR2 from the germline V gene are MDHEN and SYDVKM. The CDR3 extends over 14 amino acids. Trimming took off 5 bases at V and 3 bases at J, with 13 bases between the two ends. CDR3 protein: CASSPRDAYYGYTF. CDR3 DNA: TGTGCCAGCAGTCCACGGGACGCCTACTATGGCTACACCTTC.

This clonotype was observed at least ten times. This rearrangement joins TRBV7-2 to TRBJ1-2; possible D gene TRBD1, 5 bases. Germline CDR1 reads SGHTA; CDR2 reads FQGNSA. V was clipped by 2 bases and J by 5 bases, with 18 bases between them. The CDR3 consists of 16 residues. The CDR3 DNA reads as TGTGCCAGCAGCTTACTTCGGGGCACAGATTTATATGGCTACACCTTC. This codes for CASSLLRGTDLYGYTF. The full variable domain, rest sourced from reference TRBV7-2 and TRBJ1-2, is GAGVSQSPSNKVTEKGKDVELRCDPISGHTALYWYRQSLGQGLEFLIYFQGNSAPDKSGLPSDRFSAERTGGSVSTLTIQRTQQEDSAVYLCASSLLRGTDLYGYTFGSGTRLTVV.

The V call is TRBV2, the J call TRBJ1-5; 10 positions match TRBD1. CDR1 is SNHLY, CDR2 FYNNEI, per germline. The CDR3 totals 13 residues. CDR3: CASRDRGFQPQHF. CDR3 bases: TGTGCAAGCCGGGACAGGGGTTTCCAGCCCCAGCATTTT.

The rearrangement links TRBV7-9 to TRBJ2-5; TRBD2 matches 7 bases. The V and J ends lost 1 base and 3 bases, in that order; junction bases with no gene match: 5. The CDR3 consists of 15 residues. CDR1 and CDR2 from the germline V gene are SEHNR and FQNEAQ (reference sequence). The CDR3, as DNA: TGTGCCAGCAGCTTAGTGGCGGGAGATAAAGAGACCCAGTACTTC. Protein: CASSLVAGDKETQYF.